A selection of T cell receptor beta chains follows, all from one sample in a study of human T cells and chemical hapten exposure. TCRdb recomputed calls from the RACE reads with MiXCR, one row per CDR3 protein. The sample contains 74,000 or so distinct CDR3 sequences, about 9.3% of which appear only once. Sequenced here: whole blood, sampled in connection with sensitization to the hapten diphenylcyclopropenone (DPC). These TCRs come from a woman aged 50 to 60 with alopecia areata. Some clones in this sample may be carry-over from other donors' samples. Both conserved end residues are part of each CDR3. The order of the fields is D gene, J gene, V gene, clone size, CDR3 DNA, CDR3 protein. A D gene is named only where the DNA matches it firmly. Size is omitted from some rows. Given values are once, few, many or a class for expanded clones.

>.|TRBJ2-1|TRBV7-2|few
TGTGCCAGCAGCTACACCTACAATGAGCAGTTCTTC
CASSYTYNEQFF
>.|TRBJ1-6|TRBV30|few
TGTGCCTGGAGTGTACAGGGCGGAGGCCTCCACTTT
CAWSVQGGGLHF
>.|TRBJ1-5|TRBV6-1|many
TGTGCCAGCAGTGAATTTGGGGGAAGCAATCAGCCCCAGCATTTT
CASSEFGGSNQPQHF
>TRBD2|TRBJ2-1|TRBV5-6|.
TGTGCCAGCAGCTTGGCAGCGGGAGGCTCGAGCTCCTACAATGAGCAGTTCTTC
CASSLAAGGSSSYNEQFF
>.|TRBJ1-1|TRBV5-1|few
TGCGCCAGCAGCTTGGGTCGGCCCCAGAACACTGAAGCTTTCTTT
CASSLGRPQNTEAFF
>TRBD1|TRBJ1-6|TRBV12-3/TRBV12-4|.
TGTGCCAGCAGTTTTTCACAGGGGGCAGTTTCACCCCTCCACTTT
CASSFSQGAVSPLHF
>.|TRBJ1-6|TRBV5-5|few
TGTGCCAGCAGCCCGACAGGCGGGGGCGGTTCACCCCTCCACTTT
CASSPTGGGGSPLHF
>.|TRBJ1-5|TRBV19|.
TGTGCCAGTAGTATTCTACCGTCGGGGGGCGGTCAGCCCCAGCATTTT
CASSILPSGGGQPQHF
>.|TRBJ2-7|TRBV12-2|many
TGTGCAAGTCGCCGCTGCCCGGGACTAGCGGAACGACCTTTCTTC
CASRRCPGLAERPFF
>.|TRBJ2-1|TRBV4-3|.
TGCGCCAGCAGCCAAGCCCGGGCCGAGCAGTTCTTC
CASSQARAEQFF
>.|TRBJ2-3|TRBV29-1|few
TGCAGCGTTGCTCGAGGGCTGAGCACAGATACGCAGTATTTT
CSVARGLSTDTQYF
>TRBD2|TRBJ2-3|TRBV7-9|.
TGTGCCGCCGCCGAGCGGGGGATCACAGATACGCAGTATTTT
CAAAERGITDTQYF
>.|TRBJ1-1|TRBV11-2|.
TGTGCCAGCAGCTTAGGAAGGGGCACTGAAGCTTTCTTT
CASSLGRGTEAFF
>TRBD1|TRBJ1-2|TRBV7-9|many
TGTGCCAGCAGCGCGGGACAGGGGGCCGCTGATGGCTACACCTTC
CASSAGQGAADGYTF
>.|TRBJ2-7|TRBV18|many
TGTGCCAGCTCACCGGCGGCCCTACTATCCTACGAGCAGTACTTC
CASSPAALLSYEQYF
>.|TRBJ1-1|TRBV20-1|.
TGCAGTGCTAGCCGGGGGTATAACACTGAAGCTTTCTTT
CSASRGYNTEAFF
>TRBD2|TRBJ2-3|TRBV7-2|few
TGTGCCAGCAGCTTGGGACTAGCGGGAGGTTGGGGCACAGATACGCAGTATTTT
CASSLGLAGGWGTDTQYF
>.|TRBJ2-1|TRBV20-1|.
TGCAGTGCTAGAGATCAAAAAGATATGGATGAGCAGTTCTTC
CSARDQKDMDEQFF
>.|TRBJ1-1|TRBV29-1|.
TGCAGAGATGGGGATACCTACACTGAAGCTTTCTTT
CRDGDTYTEAFF
>.|TRBJ1-1|TRBV6-5|few
TGTGCCAGCAGTTACTCGCGGGGGTCAGGGACTGAAGCTTTCTTT
CASSYSRGSGTEAFF
>.|TRBJ2-2|TRBV19|.
TGTGCCAGTACGTCCTCGACGAACACCGGGGAGCTGTTTTTT
CASTSSTNTGELFF
>.|TRBJ1-1|TRBV14|many
TGTGCCAGCAGCCTACAGGAGCGGGGTGAAGCTTTCTTT
CASSLQERGEAFF
>.|TRBJ1-5|TRBV12-3/TRBV12-4|once
TGTGCCAGCAGTCGGGGACATCCCCAGCCCCAGCATTTT
CASSRGHPQPQHF
>.|TRBJ2-1|TRBV29-1|few
TGCAGCGTTGCTAGGGACCGACAATACAATGAGCAGTTCTTC
CSVARDRQYNEQFF
>.|TRBJ2-1|TRBV7-2|many
TGTGCCAGCAGCCAGGACGACTACAATGAGCAGTTCTTC
CASSQDDYNEQFF
>TRBD1|TRBJ1-2|TRBV7-6|.
TGTGCCAGCAGCTCCGACGACAGGGGCTATGGCTACACCTTC
CASSSDDRGYGYTF
>TRBD2|TRBJ2-1|TRBV10-2|few
TGCGCCAGCAGGAAGGAACTAGCGGGTTACAATGAGCAGTTCTTC
CASRKELAGYNEQFF
>TRBD2|TRBJ2-3|TRBV29-1|few
TGCAGCGTTGACCGCCGCCAGGGACTAGCGTCAGATACGCAGTATTTT
CSVDRRQGLASDTQYF
>TRBD2|TRBJ2-1|TRBV20-1|.
TGCAGTGTCGGACTAGCCGGATACAATGAGCAGTTCTTC
CSVGLAGYNEQFF
>.|TRBJ2-3|TRBV7-8|few
TGTGCCAGCAGCCCCGGACAGGATACGCAGTATTTT
CASSPGQDTQYF
>TRBD1|TRBJ2-2|TRBV5-4|.
TGTGCCAGCAGCCGGACAGGGGGAAGCACCGGGGAGCTGTTTTTT
CASSRTGGSTGELFF
>TRBD1|TRBJ2-1|TRBV19|.
TGTGCCAGTAGTATTGGGGGACAGGGATACAATGAGCAGTTCTTC
CASSIGGQGYNEQFF
>TRBD1|TRBJ1-2|TRBV5-1|few
TGCGCCAGCAGCGCTTCGACAGGGGGCGACTATGGCTACACCTTC
CASSASTGGDYGYTF
>.|TRBJ1-2|TRBV20-1|many
TGCAGTGCTAGAGATCCGGTAAAGGGCCATGGCTACACCTTC
CSARDPVKGHGYTF
>.|TRBJ1-5|TRBV6-2/TRBV6-3|.
TGTGCCAGCACCACACCTCAGGGGCCCAATCAGCCCCAGCATTTT
CASTTPQGPNQPQHF
>TRBD1|TRBJ2-6|TRBV5-4|few
TGTGCCAGCAGCCCCGGACAGGCCCTCGCCAACGTCCTGACTTTC
CASSPGQALANVLTF
>TRBD2|TRBJ2-1|TRBV15|few
TGTGCCACCAGCAGAGGTCCGGGAGGCAATGAGCAGTTCTTC
CATSRGPGGNEQFF
>.|TRBJ1-5|TRBV7-8|many
TGTGCCAGCAGCAGCAGTATGTCCCAGCCCCAGCATTTT
CASSSSMSQPQHF
>TRBD2|TRBJ2-7|TRBV27|many
TGTGCCAGCAGTTTATCTCGGCTAGCGGGAGAAACCTACGAGCAGTACTTC
CASSLSRLAGETYEQYF
>TRBD1|TRBJ1-6|TRBV20-1|.
TGCAGTGCTCCCCACAGGGGTTCCTATAATTCACCCCTCCACTTT
CSAPHRGSYNSPLHF
>TRBD1|TRBJ1-6|TRBV9|.
TGTGCCAGCAGCGTAGGGGACAGGGAGGATTCACCCCTCCACTTT
CASSVGDREDSPLHF
>.|TRBJ2-7|TRBV10-3|.
TGTGCCATCAGCCGGGACGGTGCCTCTGTCTACGAGCAGTACTTC
CAISRDGASVYEQYF
>TRBD2|TRBJ2-3|TRBV9|many
TGTGCCAGCAGCGTAGTGGCTAGCGGAAACACAGATACGCAGTATTTT
CASSVVASGNTDTQYF
>.|TRBJ2-3|TRBV27|.
TGTGCCAGCAGTCTAATAGCGACCCGGACAGATACGCAGTATTTT
CASSLIATRTDTQYF
>TRBD2|TRBJ2-5|TRBV7-6|few
TGTGCCAGCAGACCCAGCGGGAGGGGGGAGACCCAGTACTTC
CASRPSGRGETQYF
>TRBD2|TRBJ2-1|TRBV9|few
TGTGCCAGCACCCTCCGGGACTACCACAATGAGCAGTTCTTC
CASTLRDYHNEQFF
>TRBD1|TRBJ2-6|TRBV28|few
TGTGCCAGCAGTTCACCTAGCCCGGGACAGACCAGCTCTGGGGCCAACGTCCTGACTTTC
CASSSPSPGQTSSGANVLTF
>.|TRBJ2-3|TRBV14|many
TGTGCCAGCAGCCAAGAATTGGCCGCAACAGATACGCAGTATTTT
CASSQELAATDTQYF
>.|TRBJ2-2|TRBV6-5|.
TGTGCCAGCAGTTACTCGGGATCCAACACCGGGGAGCTGTTTTTT
CASSYSGSNTGELFF
>.|TRBJ2-3|TRBV7-2|few
TGTGCCAGCAGCTTACAGGGCCCGTCTAGCACAGATACGCAGTATTTT
CASSLQGPSSTDTQYF